The rows below give T cell receptor beta chains drawn from one sample of a study of regulatory T cells in long-lasting Graves disease. TCRdb ran MiXCR on the multiplex PCR reads and lists one entry per CDR3 protein. The sample has 400,000 to 450,000 distinct CDR3 sequences, around 15% seen once; the top ten hold around a tenth. These data are also associated with another study on T cells in Graves' hyperthyroidism and ophthalmopathy.

The material sequenced was peripheral blood mononuclear cells (PBMCs), taken at new diagnosis, from a patient treated with antithyroid drugs. All receptors come from a woman aged 25 to 45 with Graves disease. CDR3s include the opening cysteine and the closing phenylalanine or tryptophan. Each record gives: V gene, clone size, J gene, D gene, CDR3 protein, CDR3 DNA. A D gene is named only where the DNA matches it firmly. Some rows mark clone size as missing; the rest say once, few, many or name a class of expanded clone.

v_call: TRBV7-9; clone_size: .; j_call: TRBJ2-7; d_call: TRBD2; cdr3_aa: CASSAGTSGSSYEQYF; cdr3_nt: TGTGCCAGCAGCGCCGGGACTAGCGGGAGCTCCTACGAGCAGTACTTC
v_call: TRBV19; clone_size: .; j_call: TRBJ1-2; d_call: .; cdr3_aa: CASSPRTDRYGYTF; cdr3_nt: TGTGCCAGTAGTCCGCGGACAGACCGATATGGCTACACCTTC
v_call: TRBV5-6; clone_size: few; j_call: TRBJ2-1; d_call: .; cdr3_aa: CASSSSRSGVKDEQFF; cdr3_nt: TGTGCCAGCAGCTCGTCGAGGTCGGGCGTTAAGGATGAGCAGTTCTTC
v_call: TRBV27; clone_size: many; j_call: TRBJ1-2; d_call: .; cdr3_aa: CASSYGGDYGYTF; cdr3_nt: TGTGCCAGCAGTTACGGAGGGGACTATGGCTACACCTTC
v_call: TRBV13; clone_size: many; j_call: TRBJ2-1; d_call: .; cdr3_aa: CASSTIAAPGGHEQFF; cdr3_nt: TGTGCCAGCAGCACAATAGCAGCCCCAGGGGGGCATGAGCAGTTCTTC
v_call: TRBV7-9; clone_size: many; j_call: TRBJ2-7; d_call: .; cdr3_aa: CASTTRGNRLLGEQYF; cdr3_nt: TGTGCCAGCACCACTCGGGGGAACAGGCTCCTAGGGGAGCAGTACTTC
v_call: TRBV12-3/TRBV12-4; clone_size: .; j_call: TRBJ2-3; d_call: .; cdr3_aa: CASSLADNQDTQYF; cdr3_nt: TGTGCCAGTTCTTTAGCGGACAATCAAGATACGCAGTATTTT
v_call: TRBV12-3/TRBV12-4; clone_size: few; j_call: TRBJ1-5; d_call: .; cdr3_aa: CASREDWEPQHF; cdr3_nt: TGTGCCAGCAGAGAAGATTGGGAGCCCCAGCATTTT
v_call: TRBV5-1; clone_size: few; j_call: TRBJ2-5; d_call: .; cdr3_aa: CASSLVLAGQETQYF; cdr3_nt: TGCGCCAGCAGCTTGGTTTTGGCGGGACAAGAGACCCAGTACTTC
v_call: TRBV20-1; clone_size: many; j_call: TRBJ2-1; d_call: TRBD1; cdr3_aa: CSARVPGTGWNGEQFF; cdr3_nt: TGCAGTGCTAGAGTTCCCGGGACAGGTTGGAACGGTGAGCAGTTCTTC
v_call: TRBV10-1; clone_size: many; j_call: TRBJ2-1; d_call: TRBD2; cdr3_aa: CASSELTSGGNEQFF; cdr3_nt: TGCGCCAGCAGTGAGTTAACTAGCGGGGGAAATGAGCAGTTCTTC
v_call: TRBV3-1; clone_size: many; j_call: TRBJ1-2; d_call: .; cdr3_aa: CASGEWSGYTF; cdr3_nt: TGTGCCAGCGGAGAGTGGAGTGGCTACACCTTC
v_call: TRBV6-1; clone_size: .; j_call: TRBJ2-1; d_call: TRBD1; cdr3_aa: CASSEEQGSVEQFF; cdr3_nt: TGCGCCAGCAGTGAGGAACAGGGGTCGGTTGAGCAGTTCTTC
v_call: TRBV20-1; clone_size: .; j_call: TRBJ2-7; d_call: TRBD2; cdr3_aa: CSARDGRLAGSGEQYF; cdr3_nt: TGCAGTGCTAGAGATGGTCGACTAGCGGGATCGGGTGAGCAGTACTTC
v_call: TRBV7-9; clone_size: many; j_call: TRBJ1-1; d_call: .; cdr3_aa: CASSLVPGRTEAFF; cdr3_nt: TGTGCCAGCAGCTTAGTCCCGGGGCGGACTGAAGCTTTCTTT
v_call: TRBV6-5; clone_size: .; j_call: TRBJ2-6; d_call: .; cdr3_aa: CASSYSANSGANVLTF; cdr3_nt: TGTGCCAGCAGTTACTCCGCAAACTCTGGGGCCAACGTCCTGACTTTC
v_call: TRBV10-3; clone_size: few; j_call: TRBJ2-5; d_call: .; cdr3_aa: CAIKSGQTLQETQYF; cdr3_nt: TGTGCCATCAAATCGGGGCAGACACTTCAAGAGACCCAGTACTTC
v_call: TRBV28; clone_size: many; j_call: TRBJ2-7; d_call: TRBD2; cdr3_aa: CASSVLAGPYEQYF; cdr3_nt: TGTGCCAGCAGCGTTTTAGCGGGCCCCTACGAGCAGTACTTC
v_call: TRBV29-1; clone_size: many; j_call: TRBJ2-7; d_call: TRBD2; cdr3_aa: CSATVASGSHEQYF; cdr3_nt: TGCAGCGCCACGGTGGCTAGCGGGAGCCACGAGCAGTACTTC
v_call: TRBV11-2; clone_size: many; j_call: TRBJ2-6; d_call: TRBD1; cdr3_aa: CASSLGTALSGANVLTF; cdr3_nt: TGTGCCAGCAGCCTTGGGACAGCCCTCTCTGGGGCCAACGTCCTGACTTTC
v_call: TRBV7-8; clone_size: many; j_call: TRBJ1-2; d_call: .; cdr3_aa: CASSLAIGRNNYGYTF; cdr3_nt: TGTGCCAGCAGCTTAGCGATCGGCAGGAATAACTATGGCTACACCTTC
v_call: TRBV28; clone_size: .; j_call: TRBJ1-5; d_call: .; cdr3_aa: CASRGTPNQPQHF; cdr3_nt: TGTGCCAGCAGAGGGACACCTAATCAGCCCCAGCATTTT
v_call: TRBV9; clone_size: few; j_call: TRBJ2-1; d_call: TRBD2; cdr3_aa: CASSEPIAGGYNEQFF; cdr3_nt: TGTGCCAGCAGCGAGCCCATAGCGGGGGGGTACAATGAGCAGTTCTTC
v_call: TRBV4-1; clone_size: .; j_call: TRBJ1-6; d_call: .; cdr3_aa: CASSQGTVGHSPLHF; cdr3_nt: TGCGCCAGCAGCCAAGGGACAGTGGGGCATTCACCCCTCCACTTT
v_call: TRBV3-1; clone_size: many; j_call: TRBJ1-2; d_call: .; cdr3_aa: CASSQERPRRGYTF; cdr3_nt: TGTGCCAGCAGCCAAGAAAGACCCCGGCGGGGCTACACCTTC
v_call: TRBV10-1; clone_size: few; j_call: TRBJ1-6; d_call: .; cdr3_aa: CASSQGTGSPLHF; cdr3_nt: TGCGCCAGCAGCCAGGGGACTGGTTCACCCCTCCACTTT
v_call: TRBV24-1; clone_size: few; j_call: TRBJ1-2; d_call: .; cdr3_aa: CATSDPLTGYTF; cdr3_nt: TGTGCCACCAGTGATCCCTTGACTGGCTACACCTTC
v_call: TRBV11-2; clone_size: many; j_call: TRBJ2-5; d_call: TRBD1; cdr3_aa: CASSTWDRQETQYF; cdr3_nt: TGTGCCAGCAGCACTTGGGACAGACAAGAGACCCAGTACTTC
v_call: TRBV20-1; clone_size: few; j_call: TRBJ2-2; d_call: TRBD2; cdr3_aa: CSTWTSENTGELFF; cdr3_nt: TGCAGTACTTGGACTAGCGAGAACACCGGGGAGCTGTTTTTT
v_call: TRBV20-1; clone_size: many; j_call: TRBJ1-1; d_call: TRBD1; cdr3_aa: CSALQGENTEAFF; cdr3_nt: TGCAGTGCTTTACAGGGGGAGAACACTGAAGCTTTCTTT
v_call: TRBV5-6; clone_size: .; j_call: TRBJ2-6; d_call: .; cdr3_aa: CASSHPGIGSGANVLTF; cdr3_nt: TGTGCCAGCAGTCATCCCGGGATTGGCTCTGGGGCCAACGTCCTGACTTTC
v_call: TRBV7-8; clone_size: many; j_call: TRBJ2-5; d_call: .; cdr3_aa: CASSLIGGSQETQYF; cdr3_nt: TGTGCCAGCAGCTTAATCGGCGGTTCTCAAGAGACCCAGTACTTC
v_call: TRBV29-1; clone_size: few; j_call: TRBJ2-1; d_call: .; cdr3_aa: CSVEDPTTPRRDEQFF; cdr3_nt: TGCAGCGTTGAGGACCCGACTACACCTAGACGCGATGAGCAGTTCTTC
v_call: TRBV7-9; clone_size: .; j_call: TRBJ1-6; d_call: .; cdr3_aa: CASSLVVGLESPLHF; cdr3_nt: TGTGCCAGCAGCTTAGTGGTGGGGCTGGAGTCACCCCTCCACTTT
v_call: TRBV9; clone_size: many; j_call: TRBJ2-2; d_call: .; cdr3_aa: CASSEGLAPRNVRTGELFF; cdr3_nt: TGTGCCAGCAGCGAGGGCCTAGCGCCGAGAAATGTGCGAACCGGGGAGCTGTTTTTT
v_call: TRBV7-2; clone_size: many; j_call: TRBJ2-3; d_call: .; cdr3_aa: CASSLGWGGPTDTQYF; cdr3_nt: TGTGCCAGCAGCTTAGGGTGGGGGGGGCCGACAGATACGCAGTATTTT
v_call: TRBV6-2/TRBV6-3; clone_size: .; j_call: TRBJ2-5; d_call: TRBD2; cdr3_aa: CASSTLPGLAARGQETQYF; cdr3_nt: TGTGCCAGCAGCACCCTTCCGGGACTAGCGGCCAGGGGCCAAGAGACCCAGTACTTC
v_call: TRBV20-1; clone_size: few; j_call: TRBJ1-5; d_call: TRBD1; cdr3_aa: CSARTGGMGNQPQHF; cdr3_nt: TGCAGTGCACGGACAGGGGGCATGGGCAATCAGCCCCAGCATTTT
v_call: TRBV7-2; clone_size: once; j_call: TRBJ2-7; d_call: TRBD2; cdr3_aa: CASRQFGTTGSYEQYF; cdr3_nt: TGTGCCAGCAGACAGTTCGGGACTACAGGCTCCTACGAGCAGTACTTC
v_call: TRBV10-2; clone_size: .; j_call: TRBJ1-5; d_call: TRBD1; cdr3_aa: CASSESDQGADQPQHF; cdr3_nt: TGCGCCAGCAGTGAGTCAGATCAGGGGGCCGATCAGCCCCAGCATTTT
v_call: TRBV5-5; clone_size: many; j_call: TRBJ2-7; d_call: .; cdr3_aa: CASSWDFGVDEQYF; cdr3_nt: TGTGCCAGCAGCTGGGATTTCGGGGTCGACGAGCAGTACTTC
v_call: TRBV2; clone_size: many; j_call: TRBJ2-7; d_call: .; cdr3_aa: CASSGTGRGYEQYF; cdr3_nt: TGTGCCAGCAGCGGGACGGGACGGGGCTACGAGCAGTACTTC
v_call: TRBV12-3/TRBV12-4; clone_size: many; j_call: TRBJ2-7; d_call: .; cdr3_aa: CASSLNLRPYEQYF; cdr3_nt: TGTGCCAGCAGTTTAAATTTACGTCCCTACGAGCAGTACTTC
v_call: TRBV2; clone_size: many; j_call: TRBJ1-6; d_call: .; cdr3_aa: CASARDNSPLHF; cdr3_nt: TGTGCATCAGCTCGGGACAATTCACCCCTCCACTTT
v_call: TRBV7-9; clone_size: many; j_call: TRBJ1-1; d_call: TRBD1; cdr3_aa: CASSPQGAYTEAFF; cdr3_nt: TGTGCCAGCAGCCCACAGGGGGCCTACACTGAAGCTTTCTTT
v_call: TRBV13; clone_size: many; j_call: TRBJ2-1; d_call: TRBD2; cdr3_aa: CASSLGIAGDEQFF; cdr3_nt: TGTGCCAGCAGCTTAGGCATTGCGGGAGATGAGCAGTTCTTC
v_call: TRBV9; clone_size: many; j_call: TRBJ2-1; d_call: .; cdr3_aa: CASSVNSNEQFF; cdr3_nt: TGTGCCAGCAGCGTCAATAGTAATGAGCAGTTCTTC
v_call: TRBV7-3; clone_size: many; j_call: TRBJ2-1; d_call: .; cdr3_aa: CASSLGLAHNEQFF; cdr3_nt: TGTGCCAGCAGCTTAGGGCTAGCCCACAATGAGCAGTTCTTC